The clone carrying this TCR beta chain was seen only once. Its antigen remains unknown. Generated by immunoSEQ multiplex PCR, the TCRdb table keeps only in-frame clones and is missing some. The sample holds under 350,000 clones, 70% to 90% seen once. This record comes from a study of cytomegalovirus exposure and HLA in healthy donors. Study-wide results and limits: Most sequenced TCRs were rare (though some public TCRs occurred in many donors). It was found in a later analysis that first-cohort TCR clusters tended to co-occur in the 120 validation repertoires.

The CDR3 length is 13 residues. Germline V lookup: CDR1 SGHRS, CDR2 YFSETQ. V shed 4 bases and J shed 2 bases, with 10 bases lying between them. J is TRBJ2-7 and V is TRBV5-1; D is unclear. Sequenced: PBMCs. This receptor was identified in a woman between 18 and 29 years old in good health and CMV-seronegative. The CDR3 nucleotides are TGCGCCAGCAGCCCGTCAGCGCCCTACGAGCAGTACTTC. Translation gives CASSPSAPYEQYF.